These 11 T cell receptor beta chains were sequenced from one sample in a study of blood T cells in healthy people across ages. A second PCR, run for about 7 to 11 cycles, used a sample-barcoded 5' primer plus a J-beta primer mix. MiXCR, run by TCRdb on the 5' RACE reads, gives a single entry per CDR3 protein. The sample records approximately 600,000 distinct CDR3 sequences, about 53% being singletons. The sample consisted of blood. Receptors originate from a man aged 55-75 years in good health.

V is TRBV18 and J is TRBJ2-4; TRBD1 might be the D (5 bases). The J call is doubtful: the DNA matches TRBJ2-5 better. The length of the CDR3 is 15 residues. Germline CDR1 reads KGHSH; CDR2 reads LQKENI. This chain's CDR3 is CASSPLLDSAETQYF. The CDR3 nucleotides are TGTGCCAGCTCACCACTCCTCGACAGTGCCGAGACCCAGTACTTC.

The CDR3 DNA sequence: TGTGCCAGCAGCGCACAGGGTGCTTATGGCTACACCTTC. Translation gives CASSAQGAYGYTF. The rearrangement links TRBV7-2 to TRBJ1-2; TRBD1 is a possible D gene (6 bases). Trimming took off 5 bases at V and 5 bases at J, with 12 bases between the two ends. The CDR3 runs 13 residues. CDR1 and CDR2 (germline): SGHTA, FQGNSA.

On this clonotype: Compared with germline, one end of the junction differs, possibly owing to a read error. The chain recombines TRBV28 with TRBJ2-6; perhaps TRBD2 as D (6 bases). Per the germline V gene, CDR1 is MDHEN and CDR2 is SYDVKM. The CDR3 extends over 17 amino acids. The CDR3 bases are TGTGCCAGCAGTTTGTCCCTGGCGGGATCTGGGGCCGACGTCCTGACTTTC. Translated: CASSLSLAGSGADVLTF.

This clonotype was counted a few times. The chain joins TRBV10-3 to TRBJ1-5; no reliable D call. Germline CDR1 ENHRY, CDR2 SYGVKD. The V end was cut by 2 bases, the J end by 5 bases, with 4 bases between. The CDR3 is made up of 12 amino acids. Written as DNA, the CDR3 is TGTGCCATCAGTGAGCAGGATCAGCCCCAGCATTTT. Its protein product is CAISEQDQPQHF.

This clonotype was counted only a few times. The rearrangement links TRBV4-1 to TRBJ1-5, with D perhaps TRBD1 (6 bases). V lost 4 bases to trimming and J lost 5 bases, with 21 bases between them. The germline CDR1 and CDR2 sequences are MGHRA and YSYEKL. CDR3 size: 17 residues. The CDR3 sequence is CASSLQAGGQGDQPQHF. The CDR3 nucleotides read TGCGCCAGCAGCCTACAAGCGGGGGGCCAGGGTGATCAGCCCCAGCATTTT.

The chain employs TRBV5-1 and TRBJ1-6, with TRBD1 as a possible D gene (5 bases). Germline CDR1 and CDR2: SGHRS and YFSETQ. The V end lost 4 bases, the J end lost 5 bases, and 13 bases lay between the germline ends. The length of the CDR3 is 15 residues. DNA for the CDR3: TGCGCCAGCAGCCGTGGGGCCGGCGATAATTCACCCCTCCACTTT. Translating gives CASSRGAGDNSPLHF.

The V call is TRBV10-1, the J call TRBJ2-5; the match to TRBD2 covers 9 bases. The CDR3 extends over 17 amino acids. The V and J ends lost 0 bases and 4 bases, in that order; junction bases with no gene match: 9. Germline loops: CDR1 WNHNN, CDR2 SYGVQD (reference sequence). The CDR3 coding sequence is TGCGCCAGCAGTGAGTCCCGTAGCGGGGGCGCCGGAGAGACCCAGTACTTC. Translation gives CASSESRSGGAGETQYF.

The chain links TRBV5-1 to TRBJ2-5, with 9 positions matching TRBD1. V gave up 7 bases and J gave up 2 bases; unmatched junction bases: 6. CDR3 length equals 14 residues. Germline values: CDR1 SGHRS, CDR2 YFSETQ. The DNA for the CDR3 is TGCGCCAGCTCGGAACAGGGGGCACAAGAGACCCAGTACTTC. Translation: CASSEQGAQETQYF.

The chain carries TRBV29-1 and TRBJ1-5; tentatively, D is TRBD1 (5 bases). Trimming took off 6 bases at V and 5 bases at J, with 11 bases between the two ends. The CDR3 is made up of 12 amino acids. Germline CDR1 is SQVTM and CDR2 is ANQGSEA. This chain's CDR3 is CSVGGSDQPQHF. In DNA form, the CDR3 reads TGCAGCGTGGGGGGGAGCGATCAGCCCCAGCATTTT. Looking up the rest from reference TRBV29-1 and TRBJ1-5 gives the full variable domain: SAVISQKPSRDICQRGTSLTIQCQVDSQVTMMFWYRQQPGQSLTLIATANQGSEATYESGFVIDKFPISRPNLTFSTLTVSNMSPEDSSIYLCSVGGSDQPQHFGDGTRLSIL.

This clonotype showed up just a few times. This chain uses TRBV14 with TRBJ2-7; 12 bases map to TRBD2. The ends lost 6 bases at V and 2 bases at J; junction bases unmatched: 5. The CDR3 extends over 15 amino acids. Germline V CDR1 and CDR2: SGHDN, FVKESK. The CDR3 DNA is TGTGCCAGCAGGCCTAGCGGGGGGGCCGCCTACGAGCAGTACTTC. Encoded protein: CASRPSGGAAYEQYF. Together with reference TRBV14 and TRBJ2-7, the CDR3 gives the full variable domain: EAGVTQFPSHSVIEKGQTVTLRCDPISGHDNLYWYRRVMGKEIKFLLHFVKESKQDESGMPNNRFLAERTGGTYSTLKVQPAELEDSGVYFCASRPSGGAAYEQYFGPGTRLTVT.

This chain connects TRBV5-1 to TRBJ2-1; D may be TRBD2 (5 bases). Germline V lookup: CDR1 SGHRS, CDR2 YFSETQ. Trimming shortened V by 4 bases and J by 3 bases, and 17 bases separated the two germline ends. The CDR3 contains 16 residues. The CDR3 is CASSRDFMDFYNEQFF. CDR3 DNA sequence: TGCGCCAGCAGCCGCGACTTCATGGACTTCTACAATGAGCAGTTCTTC. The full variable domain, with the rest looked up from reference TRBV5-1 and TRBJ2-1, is KAGVTQTPRYLIKTRGQQVTLSCSPISGHRSVSWYQQTPGQGLQFLFEYFSETQRNKGNFPGRFSGRQFSNSRSEMNVSTLELGDSALYLCASSRDFMDFYNEQFFGPGTRLTVL.